This note documents a single T cell receptor (beta chain) sequence. Its antigen remains unidentified. Time point in this sample: pre-sensitization, week 0. Treatment defined: therapeutic diphenylcyclopropenone sensitization with weekly scalp DPC. What the library attached to individual cDNA molecules were unique molecular identifiers. In TCRdb, the RACE reads were re-called with MiXCR into one record per CDR3 protein. Among around 300,000 distinct CDR3 sequences listed, just under 8% were seen once. The sample is drawn from a study of human T cells and chemical hapten exposure. Study details: Patch tests applied 0.01% DPC to the upper back and were scored after 6 days.

The CDR3 covers 12 residues. The V end was cut by 6 bases, the J end by 4 bases, with 10 bases between. Per the germline V gene, CDR1 is DFQATT and CDR2 is SNEGSKA (reference sequence). Points from the study as a whole: The number of TCRs over 1 in 1000 frequency stayed unchanged after DPC. Among expanded TCRs, significantly more large CDR3 similarity clusters formed than among controls.

The chain recombines TRBV20-1 with TRBJ1-5, with D unclear. The TCR was taken from a man younger than 35 with alopecia areata. Some clones in this sample may be carry-over from other donors' samples. Sample: whole blood, taken in connection with sensitization to the hapten diphenylcyclopropenone (DPC). The CDR3 nucleotides read TGCAGTGCAAAATGGTCGAATCAGCCCCAGCATTTT. It yields the protein CSAKWSNQPQHF.